This is a list of T cell receptor beta chains from one sample in a study of T cells in Graves' hyperthyroidism and ophthalmopathy. TCRdb itself ran the multiplex PCR reads through MiXCR, one entry per CDR3 protein. The sample comprises hundreds of thousands of distinct CDR3 sequences, around 20% of which are singletons, and roughly 30% rests with the top ten. Sequences were obtained from blood. The receptors come from a man younger than 40 with Graves' ophthalmopathy. Each CDR3 is given with its conserved first and last residue. A D gene is named only where the DNA matches it firmly.

length | D | V | CDR3
16 | NA | TRBV6-2/TRBV6-3 | CASSYFAGLGRNIQYF
15 | TRBD2 | TRBV28 | CASLVAGERAGELFF
14 | NA | TRBV3-1 | CASSWTASGGELFF
16 | TRBD2 | TRBV2 | CASSALGGRASNEQFF
17 | NA | TRBV7-9 | CASSLAGGGDSKNIQYF
15 | TRBD1 | TRBV3-1 | CASSQGRTGRTEAFF
14 | NA | TRBV7-9 | CASSPTGSRNTIYF
13 | NA | TRBV12-3/TRBV12-4 | CASSLGPRDGYTF
12 | NA | TRBV3-1 | CASSQGDKVYTF
15 | NA | TRBV28 | CASGRAGEGNQPQHF
12 | NA | TRBV30 | CAWGKSGNTIYF